This record concerns one T cell receptor (beta chain) sequence. Its matching antigen is unknown. The method was immunoSEQ multiplex PCR; TCRdb's version includes in-frame clones alone and lacks a portion of them. The sample contains roughly 140,000 clones, roughly nine tenths of which appear only once. Per the germline V gene, CDR1 is GTSNPN and CDR2 is SVGIG (reference sequence). The CDR3 extends over 12 amino acids. Trimming pared 3 bases from V and 4 bases from J, leaving 9 bases between. The entry originates in a study of cytomegalovirus exposure and HLA in healthy donors. General study points: High sensitivity and specificity were reportedly achieved when the classifier diagnosed cytomegalovirus status.

This chain links TRBV30 with TRBJ1-1; D may be TRBD1 (5 bases). The material sequenced was PBMCs. The receptor comes from a woman aged 18-29 years in good health and CMV-seropositive. Here the CDR3 DNA reads TGTGCCTGGAGCACCGGGGGCACTGAAGCTTTCTTT. Its translation is CAWSTGGTEAFF.